Below, 4 T cell receptor beta chains from the same sample are listed, as sequenced in a study of T-cell memory formation after mild COVID-19. One entry per CDR3 protein results from TCRdb running MiXCR on the 5' RACE reads. The data contain around 430,000 distinct CDR3 sequences, about a sixth of them singletons. Source material: PBMCs or a T cell subset sorted from them (not recorded which). The receptors come from a man younger than 35 who had mild COVID-19 (a few samples of this study predate the infection). Cell type and time point are not known.

V usage is TRBV4-3 and J usage is TRBJ1-2; 10 nucleotides match TRBD1. Looked up from germline, CDR1 is LGHNA and CDR2 is YSLEER. This CDR3 has 15 amino acids. The J segment lost 7 bases and the V segment lost 3 bases, leaving 8 bases of the junction unmatched. The DNA of the CDR3 is TGCGCCAGCAGCCACTCAGACAGGGGGCTTGTTGGCTACACCTTC. Its protein is CASSHSDRGLVGYTF.

This clonotype was picked up a small number of times. This chain connects TRBV4-2 to TRBJ1-5, with D unresolved. V lost 5 bases and J 1 base, leaving 6 bases between the germline ends. Germline loops: CDR1 LGHNA, CDR2 YNFKEQ. The CDR3 loop spans 13 amino acids. Here the CDR3 reads CASSRASNQPQHF. The CDR3 region has the DNA TGTGCCAGCAGCAGGGCGAGCAATCAGCCCCAGCATTTT.

This clonotype was detected a few times. The chain has TRBV11-2 and TRBJ1-1; D is ambiguous. The CDR3 loop spans 15 amino acids. The V gene's germline CDR1 is SGHAT and CDR2 FQNNGV. The V end was cut by 3 bases, the J end by 0 bases, with 11 bases between. CDR3 loop: CASSLLGSMNTEAFF. The CDR3 nucleotides are TGTGCCAGCAGCTTGCTAGGCTCCATGAACACTGAAGCTTTCTTT.

This sequence joins TRBV5-1 and TRBJ2-5, with 9 bases aligning to TRBD2. Germline V CDR1 and CDR2: SGHRS, YFSETQ. V lost 3 bases, J lost 0 bases, and 6 bases stayed unmatched. The CDR3 sequence is 16 residues long. Here the CDR3 reads CASSYSGGRYQETQYF. The CDR3 DNA follows: TGCGCCAGCAGCTATAGCGGGGGCCGTTACCAAGAGACCCAGTACTTC.